This T cell receptor (beta chain) originates from a study of blood T cell repertoires in COVID-19. Original processing notes: From reference gene primer amplification, estimates of nucleated cell counts were derived. Clones were sequenced by immunoSEQ multiplex PCR, and TCRdb holds only the in-frame ones, with some missing. That table furnishes V, J and clone size, whereas the DNA furnished D and trimming. Of 40,000 to 50,000 clones in the sample, roughly nine tenths are singletons; the top ten hold about a fifth. Germline CDR1 SGHTA, CDR2 FQGTGA. The CDR3 is 13 amino acids. With 0 bases removed from V and 3 bases from J, the gap between germline ends came to 6 bases.

The V and J genes are TRBV7-3 and TRBJ2-7; D is unresolved. The specimen sequenced was peripheral blood. The sequence was collected from a man aged 50 or older with active COVID-19. Here the CDR3 reads CASSLTQNYEQYF. In nucleotides, the CDR3 is TGTGCCAGCAGCTTAACCCAGAACTACGAGCAGTACTTC.